Below, 28 T cell receptor beta chains from the same sample are listed, as sequenced in a study of shared clonotypes between healthy human individuals. Sequencing used immunoSEQ multiplex PCR; TCRdb keeps in-frame clones, though not all of them. This repertoire shows 400,000 to 600,000 clones, around 79% found once; its top ten account for about 13%. Sequencing input: PBMCs. These receptors originate from a woman aged 40 to 50 in good health. Some clones in this sample may be carry-over from other donors' samples.

This chain connects TRBV5-6 to TRBJ2-7; no reliable D call. CDR1 SGHDT and CDR2 YYEEEE come from the germline V gene. This CDR3 contains 11 residues. V lost 4 bases to trimming and J lost 5 bases, with 7 bases between them. CDR3 DNA: TGTGCCAGCAGCGGAAGTAACGAGCAGTACTTC. Protein product: CASSGSNEQYF.

V gene TRBV9 combines with J gene TRBJ1-3; 8 positions match TRBD1. The CDR3 is made up of 15 amino acids. Germline V gene data show CDR1 as SGDLS and CDR2 as YYNGEE. V lost 0 bases to trimming and J lost 3 bases; unmatched junction nucleotides: 2. CDR3 in DNA: TGTGCCAGCAGCGTAGTTGGGACAGGTGGAAACACCATATATTTT. Translated, it gives CASSVVGTGGNTIYF.

V gene TRBV18 combines with J gene TRBJ2-7, with D perhaps matching TRBD1 or TRBD2 (5 bases each). The CDR3 loop spans 13 amino acids. The germline CDR1 and CDR2 sequences are KGHSH and LQKENI. V was clipped by 2 bases and J by 5 bases, with 10 bases between them. The CDR3 coding sequence is TGTGCCAGCTCACCAGGGACGCTGGACGAGCAGTACTTC. It translates to CASSPGTLDEQYF.

The chain links TRBV15 to TRBJ1-4; 8 bases agree with TRBD1. This CDR3 has 15 residues. Germline V CDR1 and CDR2: LNHNV, YYDKDF (reference sequence). The junction had 5 bases not matched to a gene; V was cut back by 0 bases and J by 8 bases. The CDR3 sequence: CATSRDVQGGEKLFF. Here the CDR3 DNA reads TGTGCCACCAGCAGAGATGTACAGGGGGGCGAAAAACTGTTTTTT.

This chain links TRBV19 with TRBJ2-3; D tentatively reads TRBD1 or TRBD2 (5 bases each). V was pared by 7 bases and J by 5 bases, with 22 bases between. The CDR3 sequence is 16 residues long. From germline, CDR1 is LNHDA and CDR2 SQIVND (reference sequence). The CDR3 region is CASNPRTGTPGDTQYF. DNA for the CDR3: TGTGCCAGTAACCCCCGTACTGGGACCCCGGGAGATACGCAGTATTTT. Supplemented by reference TRBV19 and TRBJ2-3, the full variable domain reads DGGITQSPKYLFRKEGQNVTLSCEQNLNHDAMYWYRQDPGQGLRLIYYSQIVNDFQKGDIAEGYSVSREKKESFPLTVTSAQKNPTAFYLCASNPRTGTPGDTQYFGPGTRLTVL.

The V gene is TRBV5-1, the J gene TRBJ2-5, with no clear D. V gave up 0 bases and J gave up 6 bases, with 9 bases separating them. Germline CDR1 and CDR2: SGHRS and YFSETQ. There are 13 residues in the CDR3. The CDR3 sequence is CASSLDSSQTQYF. CDR3 in DNA: TGCGCCAGCAGCTTGGACAGTTCACAGACCCAGTACTTC.

The chain joins TRBV28 to TRBJ1-3; D perhaps matches TRBD1 (5 bases). V lost 6 bases to trimming and J lost 9 bases, with 12 bases between them. This CDR3 region has 12 residues. From germline, CDR1 is MDHEN and CDR2 SYDVKM. The CDR3 DNA reads TGTGCCAGCAGCCTCCTAAGGGGCACCATATATTTT. Protein: CASSLLRGTIYF.

V usage is TRBV4-2 and J usage is TRBJ2-1, with 10 bases aligning to TRBD2. Germline CDR1 reads LGHNA; CDR2 reads YNFKEQ. The CDR3 length is 15 residues. V lost 5 bases, J lost 5 bases, and 6 bases stayed unmatched. The CDR3 is CASSTASGRNNEQFF. DNA for the CDR3: TGTGCCAGCAGCACCGCTAGCGGGAGAAACAATGAGCAGTTCTTC.

The chain is built from TRBV9 and TRBJ1-5; tentative D call: TRBD1 (6 bases). The V and J ends lost 5 bases and 0 bases respectively, with 12 bases between them. Germline-derived CDR1 and CDR2 are SGDLS and YYNGEE. The CDR3 loop spans 15 amino acids. CDR3 in amino acids: CASSAGTLSNQPQHF. In DNA form, the CDR3 reads TGTGCCAGCAGTGCCGGGACACTTAGCAATCAGCCCCAGCATTTT.

The chain joins TRBV4-2 to TRBJ1-2; 10 bases agree with TRBD1. This CDR3 is built from 18 residues. Unmatched junction bases numbered 14, after V lost 0 bases and J lost 7 bases. Germline V gives CDR1 LGHNA, CDR2 YNFKEQ. This chain's CDR3 is CASSQEKETGGAVGGYTF. The CDR3, as DNA: TGTGCCAGCAGCCAAGAAAAGGAGACAGGGGGCGCGGTGGGTGGCTACACCTTC.

The chain carries TRBV2 and TRBJ2-7; 7 bases agree with TRBD1. CDR1 and CDR2 (germline): SNHLY, FYNNEI. The CDR3 consists of 13 residues. V lost 6 bases and J lost 6; bases outside the gene matches: 8. The CDR3 sequence is CASSLDRDGEQYF. The CDR3 coding sequence is TGTGCCAGCAGCTTAGACAGGGACGGCGAGCAGTACTTC.

The rearrangement uses TRBV11-2 and TRBJ2-7; 11 bases fit TRBD2. Germline loops: CDR1 SGHAT, CDR2 FQNNGV. The CDR3 contains 16 residues. V was clipped by 4 bases and J by 7 bases; unmatched bases: 12. CDR3 region: CASSSPASGRRLEQYF. Written as DNA, the CDR3 is TGTGCCAGCAGCTCCCCGGCTAGCGGGAGGCGGCTGGAGCAGTACTTC.

V usage is TRBV2 and J usage is TRBJ1-2; maybe TRBD1 (6 bases). This CDR3 contains 14 residues. With 1 base removed from V and 3 bases from J, the gap between germline ends came to 9 bases. The germline V gene encodes CDR1 SNHLY and CDR2 FYNNEI. Here the CDR3 DNA reads TGTGCCAGCAGTGAAGGGGCAGGGGACTATGGCTACACCTTC. Residues: CASSEGAGDYGYTF.

This chain uses TRBV5-6 with TRBJ2-1; D might be TRBD2 (6 bases). This CDR3 region has 12 residues. V was cut by 9 bases and J by 9 bases, with 16 bases left in between. Germline V CDR1 and CDR2: SGHDT, YYEEEE. For the CDR3, the DNA is TGTGCCACCGGGGGAAGGGCGATTGAGCAGTTCTTC. Translating gives CATGGRAIEQFF.

This clone was observed a few times. The chain has TRBV9 and TRBJ1-1, with D possibly being TRBD1 (5 bases). This CDR3 spans 15 amino acids. Germline V gene lookup returns CDR1 SGDLS and CDR2 YYNGEE. V was clipped by 4 bases and J by 5 bases, with 18 bases between them. The CDR3 region has the DNA TGTGCCAGCAGCCCGGGGGTGGAAACTGAGACTGAAGCTTTCTTT. This sequence encodes CASSPGVETETEAFF.

The V gene is TRBV19, the J gene TRBJ1-1, with TRBD1 as a possible D gene (5 bases). Germline V CDR1 and CDR2: LNHDA, SQIVND (reference sequence). V lost 1 base and J 5 bases, leaving 8 bases between the germline ends. This CDR3 region has 13 residues. The CDR3 region has the DNA TGTGCCAGTAGTATAGGTGCAGGGACTGAAGCTTTCTTT. Its protein is CASSIGAGTEAFF.

The table lists this clone with a few counts. One end of the junction fails to match germline, which may point to a read error. The chain links TRBV18 to TRBJ1-1; TRBD1 matches 9 bases. CDR1 and CDR2 from the germline V gene are KGHSH and LQKENI. The CDR3 length is 16 residues. CDR3 in amino acids: CASSQGQGQLNTEAFF. CDR3 nucleotide sequence: TGTGCCAGCTCACAGGGACAGGGACAGCTGAATACTGAAGCTTTCTTT.

This sequence joins TRBV5-1 and TRBJ1-1; D is unclear. The germline V and J ends were trimmed by 0 bases and 4 bases, with 7 bases remaining between them. The CDR3 extends over 13 amino acids. Germline assignment: CDR1 SGHRS and CDR2 YFSETQ. CDR3 sequence reads: CASSLGGVTEAFF. The CDR3, as DNA: TGCGCCAGCAGCTTGGGCGGGGTCACTGAAGCTTTCTTT.

This sequence joins TRBV29-1 and TRBJ2-1, with 7 bases fitting TRBD2. The CDR3 has 17 residues. V lost 5 bases to trimming and J lost 0 bases; unmatched junction nucleotides: 13. Germline CDR1 SQVTM, CDR2 ANQGSEA. CDR3 sequence reads: CSVFLVVSGFSYNEQFF. The CDR3 nucleotides read TGCAGCGTTTTTCTGGTGGTTAGCGGGTTCTCCTACAATGAGCAGTTCTTC.

CDR3 DNA sequence: TGTGCCAGCAGTTCCTTAGCAGCCAACACTGAAGCTTTCTTT. It is translated as CASSSLAANTEAFF. The gene calls are TRBV28 and TRBJ1-1; D gene uncertain. The V gene's germline CDR1 is MDHEN and CDR2 SYDVKM. The V gene lost 4 bases and the J gene lost 2 bases, with 11 bases spanning the gap. The CDR3 covers 14 residues.

This chain connects TRBV18 to TRBJ2-3; D is unclear. CDR1 KGHSH and CDR2 LQKENI come from the germline V gene. CDR3 length: 12 residues. V gave up 6 bases and J gave up 0 bases, with 4 bases separating them. The DNA of the CDR3 is TGTGCCAGCTCGTTTAGCACAGATACGCAGTATTTT. It is translated as CASSFSTDTQYF.

The chain combines TRBV15 with TRBJ2-1, with 7 nucleotides matching TRBD1. Germline CDR1 and CDR2: LNHNV and YYDKDF (reference sequence). The CDR3 consists of 15 residues. The V and J ends lost 0 bases and 13 bases, in that order; junction bases with no gene match: 12. CDR3 amino acids: CATSRDIRQGVRQFF. The CDR3 coding sequence is TGTGCCACCAGCAGAGATATCCGACAGGGTGTCCGCCAGTTCTTC.

This chain uses TRBV10-3 with TRBJ1-1; D possibly corresponds to TRBD1 (5 bases). Per germline, CDR1 ENHRY and CDR2 SYGVKD. Trimming left V 6 bases short and J 6 bases short, with 20 bases between. The CDR3 extends over 15 amino acids. The CDR3 loop reads CAIRGPRVGDAEAFF. The CDR3 bases are TGTGCCATCAGGGGGCCCAGGGTTGGGGACGCTGAAGCTTTCTTT.

This rearrangement joins TRBV5-6 to TRBJ2-7; a weak D match, TRBD1 (7 bases). The germline V gene encodes CDR1 SGHDT and CDR2 YYEEEE. V lost 4 bases and J 4 bases, leaving 15 bases between the germline ends. This CDR3 has 14 residues. CDR3: CASSQTGDWYEQYF. The CDR3 region has the DNA TGTGCCAGCAGCCAAACAGGGGACTGGTACGAGCAGTACTTC.

Note on this clone: The CDR3 ends on some other residue instead of the conserved phenylalanine or tryptophan, so this is likely a read error. The chain uses TRBV6-5 and TRBJ2-7; 10 bases agree with TRBD1. This CDR3 has 13 amino acids. Trimming at V came to 5 bases and at J to 6 bases, leaving 4 bases not matched to a gene. Germline lookup yields CDR1 MNHEY and CDR2 SVGAGI. DNA for the CDR3: TGTGCCAGCAGTCGGGACAGGGGTTCCGAGCAGTACCTC. Its protein product is CASSRDRGSEQYL.

The chain joins TRBV6-1 to TRBJ2-7; no clear D gene. The CDR3 has 13 residues. V was shortened by 0 bases and J by 4 bases, with 7 bases between the two germline ends. Germline V gives CDR1 MNHNS, CDR2 SASEGT. The CDR3 region is CASSEAGKYEQYF. CDR3 nucleotide sequence: TGTGCCAGCAGTGAAGCGGGAAAATACGAGCAGTACTTC.

This clone was picked up a small number of times. This rearrangement joins TRBV5-4 to TRBJ2-7; weak D call: TRBD2 (6 bases). CDR1 SGHNT and CDR2 YYREEE come from the germline V gene (reference sequence). Trimming stripped 0 bases from V and 2 bases from J, with 12 bases between. The CDR3 contains 15 residues. The CDR3 sequence is CASSLDSGLTYEQYF. The CDR3 nucleotides are TGTGCCAGCAGCTTGGATAGCGGACTTACCTACGAGCAGTACTTC.

This chain links TRBV5-6 with TRBJ2-6, with D possibly TRBD2 on 5 matching bases. Trimming left V 4 bases short and J 1 base short, with 12 bases between. The CDR3 runs to 16 residues. The germline gives CDR1 SGHDT, CDR2 YYEEEE. In DNA, the CDR3 is TGTGCCAGCAGCCTGATGGGGAGTTCTGGGGCCAACGTCCTGACTTTC. It is translated as CASSLMGSSGANVLTF.